These 20 T cell receptor beta chains were sequenced from one sample in a study of shared clonotypes between healthy human individuals. TCRdb keeps only in-frame clones here, not all; method: immunoSEQ multiplex PCR. The sample contains a few million clones, 80% to 95% of which appear only once. The specimen was naive CD4+ T cells from PBMCs. The subset was: CD45RA+ positively selected. Receptors were obtained from a man aged 18 to 29 in good health. Some clones in this sample may be carry-over from other donors' samples.

The chain combines TRBV6-1 with TRBJ1-1; 9 positions match TRBD1. J was trimmed by 4 bases and V by 1 base; bases with no gene match: 7. The V gene's germline CDR1 is MNHNS and CDR2 SASEGT. The CDR3 extends over 16 amino acids. The CDR3 nucleotides read TGTGCCAGCAGTGAAGGGAACAGGGGGCTGAGCACTGAAGCTTTCTTT. Its translation: CASSEGNRGLSTEAFF.

A note on this clone: Different DNA sequences within this sample yield the same CDR3. J is TRBJ2-7 and V is TRBV5-1, with 7 bases aligning to TRBD1. With V trimmed by 4 bases and J by 0 bases, 4 bases remained unmatched. CDR3 length: 14 residues. CDR1 and CDR2 (germline): SGHRS, YFSETQ. Here the CDR3 DNA reads TGCGCCAGCAGCCCGGACAGGAGCTCCTACGAGCAGTACTTC. Residues: CASSPDRSSYEQYF.

The V gene is TRBV2, the J gene TRBJ2-1; D is possibly TRBD2 (6 bases). The V gene lost 7 bases and the J gene lost 7 bases, with 14 bases spanning the gap. CDR3 length: 13 residues. Germline values: CDR1 SNHLY, CDR2 FYNNEI. The CDR3 nucleotides are TGTGCCAGCACCCCCCTGGGGGGTAATGAGCAGTTCTTC. Translation gives CASTPLGGNEQFF. Variable domain in full (rest from reference TRBV2 and TRBJ2-1): EPEVTQTPSHQVTQMGQEVILRCVPISNHLYFYWYRQILGQKVEFLVSFYNNEISEKSEIFDDQFSVERPDGSNFTLKIRSTKLEDSAMYFCASTPLGGNEQFFGPGTRLTVL.

This sequence joins TRBV5-4 and TRBJ1-1; D is perhaps TRBD1 (6 bases). The V end was cut by 3 bases, the J end by 11 bases, with 17 bases between. Germline CDR1 SGHNT, CDR2 YYREEE (reference sequence). The CDR3 is 13 amino acids. The CDR3 is CASSSPDRNEAFF. The CDR3 DNA reads as TGTGCCAGCAGCTCGCCCGACAGGAATGAGGCTTTCTTT.

Here the CDR3 reads CASSRFGDTEAFF. The CDR3 DNA follows: TGTGCCAGCAGCCGGTTTGGGGATACTGAAGCTTTCTTT. The genes are TRBV6-6 and TRBJ1-1; D remains ambiguous. V was shortened by 6 bases and J by 5 bases, with 13 bases between the two germline ends. Germline V gene lookup returns CDR1 MNHNY and CDR2 SVGAGI (reference sequence). This CDR3 has 13 amino acids.

The V and J genes are TRBV10-3 and TRBJ1-4; no clear D. The CDR3 contains 17 residues. Germline-derived CDR1 and CDR2 are ENHRY and SYGVKD. V was shortened by 2 bases and J by 6 bases, with 19 bases between the two germline ends. This chain's CDR3 is CAISEGVNPSGDEKLFF. CDR3 bases: TGTGCCATCAGTGAGGGGGTCAACCCCTCTGGCGATGAAAAACTGTTTTTT.

The rearrangement joins TRBV29-1 to TRBJ1-4, with unresolved D. The germline V gene encodes CDR1 SQVTM and CDR2 ANQGSEA. This CDR3 region has 12 residues. The germline V and J ends were trimmed by 7 bases and 13 bases, with 19 bases remaining between them. In DNA, the CDR3 is TGCAGCGCCGACACCCCGCGGGCGGGACTGTTTTTT. Translated: CSADTPRAGLFF.

The chain joins TRBV4-2 to TRBJ2-3; 10 bases agree with TRBD2. Germline-derived CDR1 and CDR2 are LGHNA and YNFKEQ. The CDR3 is 16 residues long. With V trimmed by 1 base and J by 2 bases, 3 bases remained unmatched. DNA of the CDR3: TGTGCCAGCAGCCAAGGGACTAGCGGTAACACAGATACGCAGTATTTT. Translation: CASSQGTSGNTDTQYF.

The rearrangement uses TRBV5-4 and TRBJ1-3, with no clear D. The CDR3 length is 13 residues. Trimming took off 0 bases at V and 3 bases at J, with 4 bases between the two ends. Germline CDR1 is SGHNT and CDR2 is YYREEE (reference sequence). The CDR3, as DNA: TGTGCCAGCAGCTTGGGTTATGGAAACACCATATATTTT. Amino acid sequence: CASSLGYGNTIYF.

The rearrangement links TRBV7-2 to TRBJ2-5; TRBD2 might be the D (7 bases). The V gene's germline CDR1 is SGHTA and CDR2 FQGNSA. V lost 1 base, J lost 5 bases, and 20 bases lay in between. The length of the CDR3 is 17 residues. The CDR3 sequence: CASSLGGSGGLRETQYF. The CDR3 DNA reads TGTGCCAGCAGCTTAGGAGGCTCCGGGGGGCTGCGGGAGACCCAGTACTTC.

The chain uses TRBV5-4 and TRBJ2-3; weak D call: TRBD2 (6 bases). This CDR3 is built from 15 residues. Looked up from germline, CDR1 is SGHNT and CDR2 is YYREEE (reference sequence). The V end lost 6 bases, the J end lost 0 bases, and 14 bases lay between the germline ends. The CDR3 here is CASNRGGLSTDTQYF. The CDR3 coding sequence is TGTGCCAGCAATCGTGGGGGACTTAGCACAGATACGCAGTATTTT.

The chain employs TRBV5-1 and TRBJ1-6; D is unresolved. CDR1 and CDR2 from the germline V gene are SGHRS and YFSETQ. Trimming pared 0 bases from V and 7 bases from J, leaving 8 bases between. The CDR3 consists of 14 residues. CDR3 amino acids: CASSLVGDNSPLHF. The CDR3 DNA reads TGCGCCAGCAGCTTGGTGGGAGACAATTCACCCCTCCACTTT.

Regarding this clone: A read error may produce the germline difference seen at one junction end. V gene TRBV2 combines with J gene TRBJ2-1, with 11 bases matching TRBD2. CDR3 length: 15 residues. CDR1 is SNHLY, CDR2 FYNNEI, per germline. CDR3 DNA sequence: TGTGCCAGCAGGGAAGGGCTAGCGGGAGGTTATGAGCAGTTCTTC. This gives the protein CASREGLAGGYEQFF.

The rearrangement joins TRBV4-1 to TRBJ1-1; tentative D call: TRBD1 (5 bases). CDR3 size: 13 residues. V lost 7 bases and J 4 bases, leaving 13 bases between the germline ends. The germline CDR1 and CDR2 sequences are MGHRA and YSYEKL. In DNA form, the CDR3 reads TGCGCCAGCATGGGGGGATGGATCACTGAAGCTTTCTTT. Translating it yields CASMGGWITEAFF.

Here the CDR3 reads CASSEGLAGDYNEQFF. The CDR3 bases are TGTGCCAGCAGTGAAGGACTAGCGGGAGACTACAATGAGCAGTTCTTC. This rearrangement joins TRBV6-4 to TRBJ2-1; TRBD2 matches 13 bases. CDR1 is MRHNA, CDR2 SNTAGT, per germline. V gave up 3 bases and J gave up 3 bases; unmatched junction bases: 2. The CDR3 consists of 16 residues.

The chain links TRBV27 to TRBJ2-1; 11 positions agree with TRBD2. There are 16 residues in the CDR3. Germline V lookup: CDR1 MNHEY, CDR2 SMNVEV (reference sequence). The junction had 5 bases not matched to a gene; V was cut back by 5 bases and J by 2 bases. The DNA for the CDR3 is TGTGCCAGCAGTGAGTATAGCGGGAGGGCCTACAATGAGCAGTTCTTC. This sequence encodes CASSEYSGRAYNEQFF.

This rearrangement joins TRBV28 to TRBJ2-3, with D uncertain. CDR3 length equals 15 residues. V lost 2 bases to trimming and J lost 2 bases, with 11 bases between them. From germline, CDR1 is MDHEN and CDR2 SYDVKM. The CDR3 here is CASSLGRPTTDTQYF. The DNA for the CDR3 is TGTGCCAGCAGTTTAGGGCGGCCTACCACAGATACGCAGTATTTT.

The chain is built from TRBV28 and TRBJ1-1; 8 bases line up with TRBD1. CDR1 is MDHEN and CDR2 is SYDVKM in the germline V gene. V gave up 3 bases and J gave up 11 bases; unmatched junction bases: 35. This CDR3 has 22 residues. The CDR3 DNA is TGTGCCAGCAGTTTCACTTTCGACAGGGGAGACAGAGGCGGAACCAAGCTCCACCAGGCTTTCTTT. Its protein is CASSFTFDRGDRGGTKLHQAFF. Drawing the rest from reference TRBV28 and TRBJ1-1, the complete variable domain is DVKVTQSSRYLVKRTGEKVFLECVQDMDHENMFWYRQDPGLGLRLIYFSYDVKMKEKGDIPEGYSVSREKKERFSLILESASTNQTSMYLCASSFTFDRGDRGGTKLHQAFFGQGTRLTVV.

The rearrangement links TRBV2 to TRBJ1-3; no firm D call. The germline V gene has CDR1 SNHLY and CDR2 FYNNEI. The CDR3 has 13 amino acids. Deletions cut 8 bases from V and 3 bases from J, with 11 bases between. CDR3 sequence reads: CASGTVVGNTIYF. CDR3 nucleotide sequence: TGTGCCAGCGGCACAGTCGTTGGAAACACCATATATTTT.

This clone was counted once. This chain joins TRBV15 and TRBJ1-1, with D hard to call. Trimming cost V 2 bases and J 10 bases, with 11 bases left between them. This CDR3 has 12 residues. CDR1 and CDR2 from the germline V gene are LNHNV and YYDKDF (reference sequence). The CDR3, as DNA: TGTGCCACCAGCAGAAGTCGGCGTGGAGCTTTCTTT. It encodes CATSRSRRGAFF.